What follows are 12 T cell receptor beta chains derived from one specimen sequenced in a study of CD8+CD57+ T cells in acquired aplastic anemia. For CDR3 and TCR beta VDJ profiling, genomic DNA was the template used. From the reads, TCRdb called clonotypes with MiXCR, one entry per CDR3 protein. This sample has roughly 170,000 distinct CDR3 sequences, with 48% found just once. An expansion of CD8+CD57+ cells by flow cytometry had been shown in patients chosen for sequencing. The specimen sequenced was sorted CD4+, CD8+, or CD8+CD57+ T cells (not recorded which) from PBMCs. Receptor source: a human donor with aplastic anemia.

This chain uses TRBV6-5 with TRBJ2-7; D is ambiguous. The CDR3 is 12 amino acids. Trimming removed 5 bases from V and 3 bases from J, with 8 bases in between. Germline CDR1 MNHEY, CDR2 SVGAGI. This chain's CDR3 is CASSNYIYEQYF. CDR3 bases: TGTGCCAGCAGTAACTACATCTACGAGCAGTACTTC.

The chain combines TRBV29-1 with TRBJ2-7; the D gene could be TRBD1 or TRBD2 (5 bases each). The CDR3 is 13 amino acids. Germline lookup yields CDR1 SQVTM and CDR2 ANQGSEA. CDR3 nucleotides: TGCAACAAGCCGGGGACGAGCTCCTACGAGCAGTACTTC. Translated, it gives CNKPGTSSYEQYF.

This clonotype was seen a few times. V and J are TRBV7-9 and TRBJ2-7; D gene uncertain. This CDR3 contains 12 residues. V lost 2 bases and J 5 bases, leaving 7 bases between the germline ends. Germline lookup yields CDR1 SEHNR and CDR2 FQNEAQ (reference sequence). CDR3 in amino acids: CASSLTGDEQYF. The CDR3 DNA reads TGTGCCAGCAGCTTAACTGGGGACGAGCAGTACTTC.

The chain links TRBV5-1 to TRBJ2-7, with 12 positions matching TRBD2. Germline V CDR1 and CDR2: SGHRS, YFSETQ. V shed 2 bases and J 0 bases; nucleotides not matched to a gene: 3. The CDR3 covers 16 residues. The CDR3 DNA is TGCGCCAGCAGCTTCACTAGCGGGAGGCTCTCCTACGAGCAGTACTTC. Translating gives CASSFTSGRLSYEQYF.

Concerning this clonotype itself: At one end the junction does not follow the germline gene, possibly because of a read error. This sequence joins TRBV5-1 and TRBJ1-1; D possibly corresponds to TRBD1 (6 bases). Germline CDR1 reads SGHRS; CDR2 reads YFSETQ. The CDR3 is 16 amino acids. This CDR3 reads CASSLGAGRGNTEAFF. The CDR3 DNA is TGTGCCAGCAGCTTGGGGGCCGGGAGAGGGAACACTGAAGCTTTCTTT.

This clonotype was found many times. The V gene is TRBV5-1, the J gene TRBJ2-2; TRBD1 matches 7 bases. J lost 7 bases, V lost 0 bases, and 6 bases had no gene match. There are 15 residues in the CDR3. The germline V gene encodes CDR1 SGHRS and CDR2 YFSETQ. The CDR3 DNA follows: TGCGCCAGCAGCTTGGGGACCAACAGGGGCGGGGAGCTGTTTTTT. Amino acids: CASSLGTNRGGELFF.

The rearrangement links TRBV20-1 to TRBJ2-7; D might be TRBD2 (6 bases). Germline CDR1 and CDR2: DFQATT and SNEGSKA (reference sequence). This CDR3 has 16 residues. The germline V and J ends were trimmed by 2 bases and 3 bases, with 20 bases remaining between them. CDR3 DNA sequence: TGCAGTGCTAGACGTCATGGTCGGGACTCCGACTACGAGCAGTACTTC. Protein: CSARRHGRDSDYEQYF.

In the case of this clonotype: Compared with germline, one end of the junction differs, possibly owing to a read error. This chain connects TRBV11-1 to TRBJ2-5, with 7 bases lining up with TRBD1. Looked up from germline, CDR1 is SGHAT and CDR2 is FQDESV (reference sequence). The length of the CDR3 is 12 residues. The CDR3 nucleotides read TGTGCCAGCAGCCAAGGAGTAGGACAGGTGCACTTC. This codes for CASSQGVGQVHF.

The chain couples TRBV19 to TRBJ2-1, with TRBD2 as a possible D gene (5 bases). This CDR3 comprises 14 residues. Germline V gene data show CDR1 as LNHDA and CDR2 as SQIVND (reference sequence). Trimming shortened V by 4 bases and J by 8 bases, and 15 bases separated the two germline ends. Here the CDR3 reads CASSTPSRADEQFF. The CDR3, as DNA: TGTGCCAGTAGTACGCCTAGCCGGGCGGATGAGCAGTTCTTC.

This clonotype was detected only once. This chain uses TRBV12-3 or TRBV12-4 with TRBJ1-1; a weak D match, TRBD1 (5 bases). Trimming stripped 4 bases from V and 1 base from J, with 10 bases between. This CDR3 spans 14 amino acids. CDR3 region: CASSSTGTNTEAFF. Here the CDR3 DNA reads TGTGCCAGCAGTTCGACGGGGACGAACACTGAAGCTTTCTTT.

Ten or more counts support this clonotype. This rearrangement joins TRBV7-6 to TRBJ1-1, with D maybe TRBD1 (5 bases). V lost 5 bases and J lost 1, with 8 bases in between. CDR3 length: 13 amino acids. The germline CDR1 and CDR2 sequences are SGHVS and FNYEAQ. This chain's CDR3 is CASSVDTNTEAFF. The DNA of the CDR3 is TGTGCCAGCAGCGTGGACACGAACACTGAAGCTTTCTTT.

The chain combines TRBV9 with TRBJ2-6, with a weak D call TRBD1 (7 bases). The V end was cut by 3 bases, the J end by 7 bases, with 14 bases between. Germline CDR1 SGDLS, CDR2 YYNGEE. The CDR3 is 15 amino acids. The CDR3 bases are TGTGCCAGCAGCGCCGGCCAGGGGGGAGCCAACGTCCTGACTTTC. Protein sequence: CASSAGQGGANVLTF.